This T cell receptor (beta chain) was captured by sequencing in a study of molecular identifiers for immune sequencing clone quantification. TCRdb re-called the PCR reads through MiXCR, storing one row per CDR3 protein. The sample records about 640,000 distinct CDR3 sequences, about 20% being singletons. V dropped 5 bases and J dropped 0; count of bases not matched to a gene: 7. The CDR3 extends over 16 amino acids. The germline V gene has CDR1 MNHEY and CDR2 SVGEGT. Overall study results and limits: A shared barcode on identical TCR molecules could lead to underestimated sizes for highly expanded clones.

This clonotype was counted many times. The target antigen is unknown. The gene calls are TRBV6-2 or TRBV6-3 and TRBJ1-5; 7 bases agree with TRBD1. This TCR came from a human donor in good health. Some libraries in this study had Jurkat cell RNA spiked in. Material: naive CD8+ T cells from blood, with Jurkat cell RNA spiked in. Described subset: FACS-sorted CD8+CD4-CCR7+CD45RA+ naive T cells. CDR3 amino acids: CASSNDRDYSNQPQHF. The CDR3 bases are TGTGCCAGCAGTAACGACAGGGACTATAGCAATCAGCCCCAGCATTTT.